Sequencing of this T cell receptor (beta chain) was carried out in a study of CD8+CD57+ T cells in acquired aplastic anemia. Study background: Across the sorted CD4+ and CD8+ cells, DNA amounts averaged 3.2 ug. Whole-study findings and limits: There were roughly 30 CD8+ CDR3 sequences that occurred in both patients and controls. CD8+ Simpson's diversity showed no significant patient-control difference.

The authors sequenced patients whose flow cytometry had shown CD8+CD57+ cell expansion. The enrolled patients all had severe acquired aplastic anemia. Investigators profiled TCR beta VDJ and CDR3 from genomic DNA template. Using its own MiXCR run on the reads, TCRdb lists one record per CDR3 protein. The sample shows under 200,000 distinct CDR3 sequences, 71% of them seen only once. Germline CDR1 reads SGHTA; CDR2 reads FQGNSA. The CDR3 is made up of 15 amino acids. V lost 1 base and J lost 3, with 13 bases in between. As regards this clonotype: What it binds is not known.

Source material: sorted CD4+, CD8+, or CD8+CD57+ T cells (not recorded which) from PBMCs. This TCR derives from a human donor with aplastic anemia. The chain links TRBV7-2 to TRBJ2-7, with D uncertain. The CDR3 spells CASSLDPNFSYEQYF. The CDR3 DNA follows: TGTGCCAGCAGCTTAGATCCCAACTTTAGCTACGAGCAGTACTTC.